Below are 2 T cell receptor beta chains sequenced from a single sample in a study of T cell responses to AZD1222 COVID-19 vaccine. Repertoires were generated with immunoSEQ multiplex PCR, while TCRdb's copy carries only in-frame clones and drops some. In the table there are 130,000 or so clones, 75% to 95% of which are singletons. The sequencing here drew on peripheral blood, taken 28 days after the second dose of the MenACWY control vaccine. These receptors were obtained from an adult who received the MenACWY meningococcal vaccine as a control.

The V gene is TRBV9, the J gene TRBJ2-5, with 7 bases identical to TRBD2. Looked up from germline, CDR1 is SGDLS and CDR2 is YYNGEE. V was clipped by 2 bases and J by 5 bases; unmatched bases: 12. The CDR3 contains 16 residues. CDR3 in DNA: TGTGCCAGCAGCGTTCGAAATGGACTAGTGGGGGAGACCCAGTACTTC. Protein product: CASSVRNGLVGETQYF.

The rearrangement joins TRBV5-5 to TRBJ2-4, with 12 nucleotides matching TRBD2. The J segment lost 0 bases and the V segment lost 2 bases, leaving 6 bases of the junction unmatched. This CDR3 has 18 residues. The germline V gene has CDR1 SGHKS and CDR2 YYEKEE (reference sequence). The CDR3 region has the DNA TGTGCCAGCAGCTTTCGACTAGCGGGGGACTTAGCCAAAAACATTCAGTACTTC. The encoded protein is CASSFRLAGDLAKNIQYF. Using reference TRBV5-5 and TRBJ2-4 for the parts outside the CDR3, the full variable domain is DAGVTQSPTHLIKTRGQQVTLRCSPISGHKSVSWYQQVLGQGPQFIFQYYEKEERGRGNFPDRFSARQFPNYSSELNVNALLLGDSALYLCASSFRLAGDLAKNIQYFGAGTRLSVL.